This T cell receptor (beta chain) emerged from a study of blood T cell repertoires in COVID-19. Study context: The cDNA or gDNA used as material had been derived from T cells, B-cell-depleted T cells, or PBMCs.

Germline V gives CDR1 SGHTS, CDR2 YDEGEE. The CDR3 consists of 14 residues. Trimming took off 6 bases at V and 0 bases at J, with 10 bases between the two ends. Sequenced by immunoSEQ multiplex PCR; TCRdb stores in-frame clones only, minus some. The sample shows about 64,000 clones, 88% of them seen only once. Seattle's cohort entered during active infection and was followed longitudinally. The TCR sequence derives from a woman aged 55-69 years with COVID-19, enrolled during active disease. The sequencing sample was made of peripheral blood. The V gene is TRBV5-8, the J gene TRBJ2-1, with a weak D call TRBD1 (6 bases). CDR3 DNA sequence: TGTGCCAGCAAAAGGGGGAGCTCCTACAATGAGCAGTTCTTC. Residues: CASKRGSSYNEQFF.